These 31 T cell receptor beta chains were all obtained from the same sample, sequenced in a study of blood T cell repertoires in COVID-19. Generated by immunoSEQ multiplex PCR, the TCRdb table keeps only in-frame clones and is missing some. Found here are approximately 200,000 clones, more than 70% of them singletons; the top ten hold approximately 4%. Source material: peripheral blood. These receptors all stem from a woman aged 25-40 years with acute or convalescent COVID-19.

CDR3 in DNA: TGTGCCAGCAGGGGGCCAAGGGCCAGGGAGCTGTTTTTT. Translation: CASRGPRARELFF. The chain is built from TRBV28 and TRBJ2-2; D might be TRBD1 (5 bases). The CDR3 loop spans 13 amino acids. Trimming shortened V by 6 bases and J by 9 bases, and 14 bases separated the two germline ends. The germline V gene encodes CDR1 MDHEN and CDR2 SYDVKM. Drawing the rest from reference TRBV28 and TRBJ2-2, the complete variable domain is DVKVTQSSRYLVKRTGEKVFLECVQDMDHENMFWYRQDPGLGLRLIYFSYDVKMKEKGDIPEGYSVSREKKERFSLILESASTNQTSMYLCASRGPRARELFFGEGSRLTVL.

V gene TRBV12-2 combines with J gene TRBJ1-6; the table gives TRBD1 as D, unverified against the DNA. TRBV12-2 is marked as a pseudogene. This CDR3 has 16 residues. The CDR3 region has the DNA TGTGCAAGTCGCTTAGCCAGGGGAAAGGGGAATTCACCCCTCCACTTT. Protein: CASRLARGKGNSPLHF.

V usage is TRBV20-1 and J usage is TRBJ1-2, with a tentative D call TRBD1 (6 bases). CDR3 size: 14 residues. Looked up from germline, CDR1 is DFQATT and CDR2 is SNEGSKA (reference sequence). V lost 3 bases, J lost 4 bases, and 15 bases lay in between. DNA for the CDR3: TGCAGTGCTAGTCAACAGGGCTATGGCTATGGCTACACCTTC. Translation: CSASQQGYGYGYTF.

The chain links TRBV12-3 or TRBV12-4 to TRBJ2-7; D is perhaps TRBD1 (5 bases). The V end lost 2 bases, the J end lost 4 bases, and 9 bases lay between the germline ends. This CDR3 is built from 13 residues. Here the CDR3 reads CASSLLSGYEQYF. The CDR3 coding sequence is TGTGCCAGCAGTTTACTTTCAGGGTACGAGCAGTACTTC.

The rearrangement links TRBV19 to TRBJ1-3; 9 bases match TRBD1. The CDR3 has 15 residues. Germline CDR1 is LNHDA and CDR2 is SQIVND (reference sequence). Unmatched junction bases numbered 3, after V lost 3 bases and J lost 3 bases. CDR3 bases: TGTGCCAGTAGTATCGGGACAGGGATTGGAAACACCATATATTTT. It is translated as CASSIGTGIGNTIYF.

V and J are TRBV5-1 and TRBJ1-1, with 7 positions matching TRBD1. The CDR3 sequence is 12 residues long. Looked up from germline, CDR1 is SGHRS and CDR2 is YFSETQ. The trim removed 7 bases at V and 0 bases at J, leaving 0 bases unmatched. CDR3 residues: CASGTVNTEAFF. The DNA of the CDR3 is TGCGCCAGCGGGACAGTGAACACTGAAGCTTTCTTT.

The rearrangement links TRBV11-3 to TRBJ2-5, with TRBD1 matching over 7 bases. CDR3 length equals 14 residues. Trimming removed 1 base from V and 5 bases from J; junction bases left unmatched: 4. Germline CDR1 reads SGHNT; CDR2 reads YENEEA. CDR3 nucleotide sequence: TGTGCCAGCAGCTTAGGAGCGACAGGGGAGACCCAGTACTTC. Encoded protein: CASSLGATGETQYF.

The chain links TRBV7-6 to TRBJ2-2; TRBD1 agrees at 9 bases. Germline CDR1 and CDR2: SGHVS and FNYEAQ. This CDR3 region has 17 residues. With V trimmed by 4 bases and J by 4 bases, 10 bases remained unmatched. CDR3 DNA sequence: TGTGCCAGCAGCTATAGCACAGGGGGCCTTTCCACCGGGGAGCTGTTTTTT. Its protein product is CASSYSTGGLSTGELFF.

This chain uses TRBV29-1 with TRBJ2-3; 14 bases align to TRBD2. V was pared by 4 bases and J by 3 bases, with 3 bases of the junction left unmatched. CDR1 SQVTM and CDR2 ANQGSEA come from the germline V gene. This CDR3 region has 15 residues. In nucleotides, the CDR3 is TGCAGCGTTGCACGACTAGCGGGAGGGACAGATACGCAGTATTTT. Its protein product is CSVARLAGGTDTQYF.

The CDR3 is CASSEPGAYGYTF. In DNA, the CDR3 is TGCGCCAGCAGTGAGCCAGGGGCCTATGGCTACACCTTC. This chain links TRBV5-1 with TRBJ1-2; D may be TRBD1 (6 bases). The CDR3 covers 13 residues. Germline V gene lookup returns CDR1 SGHRS and CDR2 YFSETQ. V lost 5 bases and J lost 4, with 12 bases in between. Drawing the rest from reference TRBV5-1 and TRBJ1-2, the complete variable domain is KAGVTQTPRYLIKTRGQQVTLSCSPISGHRSVSWYQQTPGQGLQFLFEYFSETQRNKGNFPGRFSGRQFSNSRSEMNVSTLELGDSALYLCASSEPGAYGYTFGSGTRLTVV.

Only one count was recorded for this clone. J is TRBJ1-1 and V is TRBV6-5; the match to TRBD1 covers 11 bases. Per germline, CDR1 MNHEY and CDR2 SVGAGI. The CDR3 sequence is 15 residues long. The V gene end was trimmed by 6 bases and the J gene end by 4 bases; junction bases not matched to a gene: 7. CDR3 residues: CASSRGQGAFTEAFF. The CDR3 coding sequence is TGTGCCAGCAGCAGAGGACAGGGGGCTTTCACTGAAGCTTTCTTT.

This chain links TRBV27 with TRBJ2-1; TRBD2 matches 7 bases. Trimming cost V 3 bases and J 6 bases; bases outside gene matches: 2. From germline, CDR1 is MNHEY and CDR2 SMNVEV (reference sequence). CDR3 size: 13 residues. This chain's CDR3 is CASSFGGGNEQFF. The CDR3 DNA sequence: TGTGCCAGCAGTTTTGGGGGGGGCAATGAGCAGTTCTTC.

The rearrangement joins TRBV7-9 to TRBJ1-5; TRBD1 is a possible D gene (5 bases). The CDR3 length is 14 residues. Germline CDR1 and CDR2: SEHNR and FQNEAQ (reference sequence). V was cut by 2 bases and J by 6 bases, with 11 bases left in between. The CDR3 coding sequence is TGTGCCAGCAGCTTATCGCAGGGAGGTCAGCCCCAGCATTTT. Translated: CASSLSQGGQPQHF.

The V and J genes are TRBV5-1 and TRBJ2-1, with no clear D. V was clipped by 0 bases and J by 3 bases, with 7 bases between them. The germline gives CDR1 SGHRS, CDR2 YFSETQ. The CDR3 is 14 residues long. CDR3 residues: CASSLGPNYNEQFF. The CDR3 DNA sequence: TGCGCCAGCAGCTTGGGTCCAAACTACAATGAGCAGTTCTTC.

This chain's CDR3 is CASSLDFYEQYF. CDR3 nucleotides: TGCGCCAGCAGCCTAGACTTCTACGAGCAGTACTTC. The chain carries TRBV5-1 and TRBJ2-7, with unresolved D. Germline CDR1 SGHRS, CDR2 YFSETQ. There are 12 residues in the CDR3. Trimming shortened V by 4 bases and J by 3 bases, and 8 bases separated the two germline ends.

This rearrangement joins TRBV7-2 to TRBJ2-7; possibly TRBD1 for D (5 bases). V lost 3 bases and J lost 0, with 9 bases in between. Germline values: CDR1 SGHTA, CDR2 FQGNSA. CDR3 size: 14 residues. This chain's CDR3 is CASSFLTVSYEQYF. Here the CDR3 DNA reads TGTGCCAGCAGCTTTCTGACAGTCTCCTACGAGCAGTACTTC.

J is TRBJ2-1 and V is TRBV12-3 or TRBV12-4; D possibly corresponds to TRBD2 (7 bases). V shed 3 bases and J shed 9 bases, with 9 bases lying between them. The CDR3 length is 12 residues. The CDR3 DNA reads as TGTGCCAGCAGTTTTAGGGGGGGTGAGCAGTTCTTC. This gives the protein CASSFRGGEQFF.

The chain couples TRBV6-2 or TRBV6-3 to TRBJ2-1; D is uncertain. The V gene lost 1 base and the J gene lost 1 base, with 8 bases spanning the gap. The CDR3 loop spans 15 amino acids. From germline, CDR1 is MNHEY and CDR2 SVGEGT. As DNA, the CDR3 is TGTGCCAGCAGTTACTATCCCGCGTCCTACAATGAGCAGTTCTTC. Its protein is CASSYYPASYNEQFF.

This chain uses TRBV5-1 with TRBJ2-7; no reliable D call. V lost 0 bases and J 6 bases, leaving 10 bases between the germline ends. The CDR3 has 13 amino acids. The germline CDR1 and CDR2 sequences are SGHRS and YFSETQ. The CDR3 region is CASSLVPRSEQYF. The DNA of the CDR3 is TGCGCCAGCAGCTTGGTGCCTAGGTCCGAGCAGTACTTC.

This clone was observed once. This rearrangement joins TRBV2 to TRBJ2-1; weak D call: TRBD2 (5 bases). This CDR3 is built from 13 residues. V lost 7 bases, J lost 3 bases, and 10 bases lay in between. The germline V gene has CDR1 SNHLY and CDR2 FYNNEI. CDR3 protein: CASNGVYYNEQFF. CDR3 in DNA: TGTGCCAGCAACGGGGTCTACTACAATGAGCAGTTCTTC.

This rearrangement joins TRBV18 to TRBJ2-3; possibly TRBD2 for D (5 bases). CDR3 size: 12 residues. Per the germline V gene, CDR1 is KGHSH and CDR2 is LQKENI. The V and J ends lost 7 bases and 5 bases respectively, with 10 bases between them. The CDR3 protein is CASWGVGDTQYF. Written as DNA, the CDR3 is TGTGCCAGCTGGGGAGTCGGAGATACGCAGTATTTT.

The chain recombines TRBV6-5 with TRBJ2-3, with D possibly matching TRBD2 (6 bases). V shed 6 bases and J shed 4 bases, with 14 bases lying between them. This CDR3 is 14 amino acids long. Per the germline V gene, CDR1 is MNHEY and CDR2 is SVGAGI. The CDR3 nucleotides read TGTGCCAGCAGCCGGGACTCAACTGCAGATACGCAGTATTTT. This encodes CASSRDSTADTQYF.

The chain uses TRBV7-2 and TRBJ2-1, with D unresolved. With 1 base removed from V and 10 bases from J, the gap between germline ends came to 11 bases. Germline-derived CDR1 and CDR2 are SGHTA and FQGNSA. CDR3 length: 13 residues. In nucleotides, the CDR3 is TGTGCCAGCAGCTTAGGTTTATGGCGGGAGCAGTTCTTC. It yields the protein CASSLGLWREQFF.

V usage is TRBV24-1 and J usage is TRBJ1-5, with D maybe TRBD1 (5 bases). Per germline, CDR1 KGHDR and CDR2 SFDVKD. This CDR3 comprises 14 residues. Trimming left V 4 bases short and J 7 bases short, with 13 bases between. In DNA form, the CDR3 reads TGTGCCACCAGTGACAGGGCCAACCGACAGCCCCAGCATTTT. As protein: CATSDRANRQPQHF.

The gene calls are TRBV7-2 and TRBJ2-1, with TRBD2 matching 10 bases. Germline CDR1 reads SGHTA; CDR2 reads FQGNSA. With V trimmed by 1 base and J by 4 bases, 4 bases remained unmatched. CDR3 length: 16 amino acids. The CDR3 region is CASSLVGTSAYNEQFF. The CDR3 DNA is TGTGCCAGCAGCTTAGTCGGGACTAGCGCATACAATGAGCAGTTCTTC.

The CDR3 bases are TGTGCCAGCAGCTTGGACAGGGGTGGCAATCAGCCCCAGCATTTT. Translating it yields CASSLDRGGNQPQHF. The chain employs TRBV7-9 and TRBJ1-5; 9 bases align to TRBD1. Germline V gene data show CDR1 as SEHNR and CDR2 as FQNEAQ (reference sequence). CDR3 length: 15 residues. V shed 3 bases, J shed 2 bases, and the junction held 2 bases outside the gene matches.

The J gene is TRBJ2-7, the V gene TRBV5-1; D possibly corresponds to TRBD2 (5 bases). The CDR3 runs to 14 residues. Germline lookup yields CDR1 SGHRS and CDR2 YFSETQ. Trimming removed 4 bases from V and 7 bases from J, with 18 bases in between. The CDR3 spells CASSPGPPLGEQYF. CDR3 sequence (DNA): TGCGCCAGCAGCCCAGGACCTCCACTAGGGGAGCAGTACTTC.

The chain combines TRBV28 with TRBJ1-3, with 7 bases that match TRBD1. From germline, CDR1 is MDHEN and CDR2 SYDVKM. The trim removed 7 bases at V and 1 base at J, leaving 13 bases unmatched. This CDR3 contains 17 residues. The chain's CDR3 is CASTDAGGSLSGNTIYF. In DNA form, the CDR3 reads TGTGCCAGCACCGACGCAGGGGGTAGTCTGTCTGGAAACACCATATATTTT.

This chain links TRBV28 with TRBJ2-2, with 10 bases matching TRBD2. J gave up 3 bases and V 5 bases, and 3 bases lay outside the gene matches. This CDR3 has 15 amino acids. Germline loops: CDR1 MDHEN, CDR2 SYDVKM. The CDR3 DNA follows: TGTGCCAGCAGTAGAGCGGGAGGGTACACCGGGGAGCTGTTTTTT. Its protein product is CASSRAGGYTGELFF.

V and J are TRBV9 and TRBJ2-3; D is undetermined. Per the germline V gene, CDR1 is SGDLS and CDR2 is YYNGEE. V lost 0 bases, J lost 5 bases, and 16 bases lay in between. The CDR3 has 16 residues. As DNA, the CDR3 is TGTGCCAGCAGCGTAGAGTACAGAGAAGAAAGAGATACGCAGTATTTT. Amino acid sequence: CASSVEYREERDTQYF.

The chain carries TRBV7-9 and TRBJ2-3; TRBD2 agrees at 9 bases. The CDR3 sequence is 15 residues long. V dropped 3 bases and J dropped 4; count of bases not matched to a gene: 5. Germline lookup yields CDR1 SEHNR and CDR2 FQNEAQ (reference sequence). The CDR3: CASSFGGGRADTQYF. Here the CDR3 DNA reads TGTGCCAGCAGCTTTGGGGGCGGGAGGGCAGATACGCAGTATTTT.